The rows below give T cell receptor beta chains drawn from one sample of a study of CD8 T cells in ankylosing spondylitis. TCRdb itself ran the 5' RACE reads through MiXCR, one entry per CDR3 protein. The sample records fewer than 250,000 distinct CDR3 sequences, roughly 32% being singletons. The sample was blood, either unsorted or a sorted T cell fraction (not recorded which). The receptors were sampled from a male donor with ankylosing spondylitis or in good health (not recorded which). CDR3s include the opening cysteine and the closing phenylalanine or tryptophan. D genes are given only for firm matches. Size is stated for part of the rows, as once, few or many counts, or as a class when the clone is expanded.

>TRBJ2-1|.|TRBV18|.
TGTGCCAGCTCACCCCTACTAGTGAACAATGAGCAGTTCTTC
CASSPLLVNNEQFF
>TRBJ1-5|.|TRBV20-1|.
TGCAGTGCAAGTAGTGGTTTCGGCTATCAGCCCCAGCATTTT
CSASSGFGYQPQHF
>TRBJ2-7|few|TRBV20-1|TRBD2
TGCAGTGCTAGAGAGTCTAGCGGCAACTACGAGCAGTACTTC
CSARESSGNYEQYF
>TRBJ2-3|.|TRBV7-2|TRBD2
TGTGCCAGCAGGGGGGGGAGCAGAGATACGCAGTATTTT
CASRGGSRDTQYF
>TRBJ2-1|.|TRBV12-3/TRBV12-4|.
TGTGCCAGCAGTTTAGGTGGCCCGCCCAATGAGCAGTTCTTC
CASSLGGPPNEQFF
>TRBJ1-2|few|TRBV10-3|.
TGTGCCATCAGTGAAGACGGAATTAACTATGGCTACACCTTC
CAISEDGINYGYTF
>TRBJ2-7|.|TRBV27|TRBD1
TGTGCCAGCAGTATAAGGACAGGGGACAACGAGCAGTACTTC
CASSIRTGDNEQYF
>TRBJ1-5|.|TRBV12-3/TRBV12-4|.
TGTGCCAGCAGTTTAGAGACTCTTCGCGGGTACAATCAGCCCCAGCATTTT
CASSLETLRGYNQPQHF
>TRBJ2-2|.|TRBV7-6|.
TGTGCCAGCAGCCCCGACGTGAGGAGCACCGGGGAGCTGTTTTTT
CASSPDVRSTGELFF
>TRBJ1-1|.|TRBV3-1|.
TGTGCCAGCACCCTTTTAGGACGGAACACTGAAGCTTTCTTT
CASTLLGRNTEAFF
>TRBJ2-3|.|TRBV7-2|TRBD2
TGTGCCAGCAGCTTAGTGTGGCCTAGCGGGGGAGATACGCAGTATTTT
CASSLVWPSGGDTQYF
>TRBJ2-2|.|TRBV25-1|.
TGTGCCAGCAGTGAAGTAGGGTTAAGCACCGGGGAGCTGTTTTTT
CASSEVGLSTGELFF
>TRBJ1-1|.|TRBV6-1|.
TGTGCCAGCAGTCAGGGGACCCGGGGGACTGAAGCTTTCTTT
CASSQGTRGTEAFF
>TRBJ2-2|.|TRBV28|.
TGTGCCAGCAGTCCTCCGCCCGGCCGCAGCACCGGGGAGCTGTTTTTT
CASSPPPGRSTGELFF
>TRBJ2-3|.|TRBV12-3/TRBV12-4|.
TGTGCCAGCAGTTTCGTTCTGGGGGCCTGGACAGATACGCAGTATTTT
CASSFVLGAWTDTQYF
>TRBJ2-2|few|TRBV12-3/TRBV12-4|.
TGTGCCAGCACCCGACTCGAGGGGCCGATTCATGGCGGGGAGCTGTTTTTT
CASTRLEGPIHGGELFF
>TRBJ2-5|.|TRBV12-3/TRBV12-4|.
TGTGCCAGCAGTTTAGGTAGCACGGAGACCCAGTACTTC
CASSLGSTETQYF
>TRBJ2-7|few|TRBV20-1|TRBD1
TGCAGTGCCGACAGGGGGCTGAGGTACGAGCAGTACTTC
CSADRGLRYEQYF
>TRBJ2-1|few|TRBV20-1|.
TGCAGTGCTAGCCCCCGGGGACGGCAGGGTTCCTACAATGAGCAGTTCTTC
CSASPRGRQGSYNEQFF
>TRBJ2-3|.|TRBV6-1|TRBD1
TGTGCCAGCAGCCTCGGACAGGGAGTCACAGATACGCAGTATTTT
CASSLGQGVTDTQYF
>TRBJ2-7|.|TRBV6-4|.
TGTGCCAGCAGTGACTCGAATGGTCGGAAGTACTTC
CASSDSNGRKYF
>TRBJ1-4|.|TRBV2|TRBD1
TGTGCCAGCAGGGGACAGGGATGGAATGAAAAACTGTTTTTT
CASRGQGWNEKLFF
>TRBJ2-7|few|TRBV29-1|TRBD1
TGCAGTGGGACAGGGCCTCTCTCCTACGAGCAGTACTTC
CSGTGPLSYEQYF
>TRBJ2-7|.|TRBV6-5|TRBD1
TGTGCCAGCAGTTATTCGCTCCGGGACAGGGGATGCGACGAGCAGTACTTC
CASSYSLRDRGCDEQYF
>TRBJ2-3|few|TRBV28|TRBD1
TGTGCCAGCAGCCAGACGACAGGGGGCTTTGGTGCAGATACGCAGTATTTT
CASSQTTGGFGADTQYF
>TRBJ2-5|few|TRBV5-6|.
TGTGCCAGCAGCTCGTCAGGGCCCCTACAAGAGACCCAGTACTTC
CASSSSGPLQETQYF
>TRBJ1-1|few|TRBV20-1|TRBD1
TGCAGTGCTAGTAAGGGACAGATGAACACTGAAGCTTTCTTT
CSASKGQMNTEAFF
>TRBJ2-3|many|TRBV29-1|.
TGCAGCGTCAAACGGGGGGCCACCGCAACGCAGTATTTT
CSVKRGATATQYF
>TRBJ1-2|few|TRBV12-3/TRBV12-4|TRBD1
TGTGCCAGCGCAACAGGGGCCAACTATGGCTACACCTTC
CASATGANYGYTF
>TRBJ2-7|few|TRBV10-3|TRBD1
TGTGCCATCAGCGGACAGGACGAGCAGTACTTC
CAISGQDEQYF
>TRBJ2-1|few|TRBV20-1|.
TGCAGTGCTAGAGAGACAGCCTACAATGAGCAGTTCTTC
CSARETAYNEQFF
>TRBJ2-2|.|TRBV20-1|TRBD1
TGCAGTGCAGGACAGGGGGACACCGGGGAGCTGTTTTTT
CSAGQGDTGELFF
>TRBJ2-3|.|TRBV4-1|TRBD1
TGCGCCAGCAGTCTCCTCACAGGGGGCACCCCAGATACGCAGTATTTT
CASSLLTGGTPDTQYF
>TRBJ2-3|.|TRBV5-6|TRBD2
TGTGCCAGCAGCATAGATACTAGCGGGGGTCGCACAGATACGCAGTATTTT
CASSIDTSGGRTDTQYF
>TRBJ1-1|few|TRBV4-1|.
TGCGCCAGCAGCCCGAGAGGGCGGAGAGAGAACACTGAAGCTTTCTTT
CASSPRGRRENTEAFF
>TRBJ2-7|few|TRBV6-2/TRBV6-3|.
TGTGCCAGCTCCTCAGGGGACGGCTACGAGCAGTACTTC
CASSSGDGYEQYF
>TRBJ2-5|.|TRBV4-2|TRBD2
TGTGCCAGCAGCCAAGAGGCTAGCGGGGGGGAAGAGACCCAGTACTTC
CASSQEASGGEETQYF
>TRBJ2-5|.|TRBV18|.
TGTGCCAGCTCACCCGGGACTCCGCAAGAGACCCAGTACTTC
CASSPGTPQETQYF
>TRBJ2-2|.|TRBV12-3/TRBV12-4|TRBD2
TGTGCCAGCACCGACCCTAGCGGGGGGGCCTATTCCCCCGGGGAGCTGTTTTTT
CASTDPSGGAYSPGELFF
>TRBJ1-1|few|TRBV29-1|.
TGCAGCGTTGTTCGACAGCCTCTGGCCAACACTGAAGCTTTCTTT
CSVVRQPLANTEAFF
>TRBJ2-1|few|TRBV28|TRBD2
TGTGCCAGCAGTTCAGCGGGGGGGCCGGTCAATGAGCAGTTCTTC
CASSSAGGPVNEQFF
>TRBJ2-3|many|TRBV6-4|TRBD2
TGTGCCAGCAGTGACTCGCGGGGGGGCACAGATACGCAGTATTTT
CASSDSRGGTDTQYF